The T cell receptor (beta chain) described here comes from a study of blood T cell repertoires in COVID-19. Whole-study context: Donors in the United States, Italy and Spain gave samples during acute or convalescent COVID-19. The analysed material was cDNA or gDNA that came from T cells, B-cell-depleted T cells, or PBMCs.

Original processing methods: The assay estimated nucleated cells by amplifying reference gene primers. TCRdb keeps only in-frame clones here, not all; method: immunoSEQ multiplex PCR. V, J and clone size were drawn from that table, and D and trimming were deduced from the DNA. The sample shows 150,000 to 200,000 clones, 86% of them seen only once. The material sequenced was peripheral blood. The receptor was derived from a man between 65 and 85 years old with active or convalescent COVID-19.

The CDR3 coding sequence is TGTGCCAGCAGCTTGGGCAACACCTACAATGAGCAGTTCTTC. Protein: CASSLGNTYNEQFF. V usage is TRBV5-5 and J usage is TRBJ2-1; D remains ambiguous. V was pared by 0 bases and J by 2 bases, with 6 bases between. This CDR3 contains 14 residues. Germline V gene lookup returns CDR1 SGHKS and CDR2 YYEKEE (reference sequence).